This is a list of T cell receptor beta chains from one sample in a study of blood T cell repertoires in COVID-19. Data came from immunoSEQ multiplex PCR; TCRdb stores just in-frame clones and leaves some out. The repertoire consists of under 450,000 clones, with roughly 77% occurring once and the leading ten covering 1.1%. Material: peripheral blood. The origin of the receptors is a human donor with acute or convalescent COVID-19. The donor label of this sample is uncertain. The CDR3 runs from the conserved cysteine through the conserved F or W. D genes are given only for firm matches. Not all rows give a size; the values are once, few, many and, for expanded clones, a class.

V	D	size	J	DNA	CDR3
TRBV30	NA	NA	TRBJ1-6	TGTGCCTGGAGTGTACTGTGGGGCCAGGGCTCACCCCTCCACTTT	CAWSVLWGQGSPLHF
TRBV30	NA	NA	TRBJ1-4	TGTGCCTGGAGCCTAACGTTCAGCGCAACTAATGAAAAACTGTTTTTT	CAWSLTFSATNEKLFF
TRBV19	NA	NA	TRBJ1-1	TGTGCCAGTACTGTTTGGGGGGGCGCTGAAGCTTTCTTT	CASTVWGGAEAFF
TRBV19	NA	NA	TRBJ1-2	TGTGCCAGTAGTCCTGGGGTCGGGGGATATGGCTACACCTTC	CASSPGVGGYGYTF
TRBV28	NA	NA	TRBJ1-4	TGTGCCAGCAGTCCCCAGACAGGCCTTAATGAAAAACTGTTTTTT	CASSPQTGLNEKLFF
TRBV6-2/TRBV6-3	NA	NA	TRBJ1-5	TGTGCCAGCAGTTACCCGGGCCAGAGGGGGTGGGAGCCCCAGCATTTT	CASSYPGQRGWEPQHF
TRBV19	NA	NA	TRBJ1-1	TGTGCCAGTAGTATAGTTGTTTGGACAGCTACGAACACTGAAGCTTTCTTT	CASSIVVWTATNTEAFF
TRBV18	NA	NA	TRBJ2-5	TGTGCCAGCTCACCAACTTTCACAGGGTTTGAGACCCAGTACTTC	CASSPTFTGFETQYF
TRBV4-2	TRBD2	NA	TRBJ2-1	TGTGCCAGCAGCCAAGGGAGCAGCGGGGGGGCCAACAATGAGCAGTTCTTC	CASSQGSSGGANNEQFF
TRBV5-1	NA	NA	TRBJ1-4	TGCGCCAGCAGCCCCCCCGGGGGAGATAATGAAAAACTGTTTTTT	CASSPPGGDNEKLFF
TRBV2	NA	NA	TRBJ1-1	TGTGCCAGCAAGAGGAGGGTGGTGGAGACTGAAGCTTTCTTT	CASKRRVVETEAFF
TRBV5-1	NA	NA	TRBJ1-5	TGCGCCAGCAGCTTGTGGGGGGGAGGCAATCAGCCCCAGCATTTT	CASSLWGGGNQPQHF
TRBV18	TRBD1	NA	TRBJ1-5	TGTGCCAGCTCAGCACAGGGGCTGGAACAGCCCCAGCATTTT	CASSAQGLEQPQHF
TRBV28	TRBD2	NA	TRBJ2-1	TGTGCCAGCAGTTATCGAGCGGGGGCCTACAATGAGCAGTTCTTC	CASSYRAGAYNEQFF
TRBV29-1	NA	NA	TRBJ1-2	TGCAGCGTCCGGGGGAACTATGGCTACACCTTC	CSVRGNYGYTF
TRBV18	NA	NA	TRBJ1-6	TGTGCCAGCTCACCCACCGAGGCGGCACCCCTCCACTTT	CASSPTEAAPLHF
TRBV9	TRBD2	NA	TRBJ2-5	TGTGCCAGCAGCGTAGCTAGGCTAGCGGGAAGGGAGACCCAGTACTTC	CASSVARLAGRETQYF
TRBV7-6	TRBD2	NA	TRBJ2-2	TGTGCCAGCAGCCCCGGGGGACTAGCGGGGGGAAAGACCGGGGAGCTGTTTTTT	CASSPGGLAGGKTGELFF
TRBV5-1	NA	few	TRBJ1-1	TGCGCCAGCAGCTTTACCGATTCCAGGAACACTGAAGCTTTCTTT	CASSFTDSRNTEAFF
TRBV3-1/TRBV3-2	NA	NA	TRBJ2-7	TGTGCCAGCAGCCAAGGTGTAAGGAGCTCCTACGAGCAGTACTTC	CASSQGVRSSYEQYF
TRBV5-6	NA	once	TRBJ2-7	TGTGCCAGCAGCTTGGGTGACTCTACCTACGAGCAGTACTTC	CASSLGDSTYEQYF
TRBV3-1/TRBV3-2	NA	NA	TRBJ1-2	TGTGCCAGCAGCCTGACAGGAAACTATGGCTACACCTTC	CASSLTGNYGYTF